This is a list of T cell receptor beta chains from one sample in a study of cytomegalovirus exposure and HLA in healthy donors. Generated by immunoSEQ multiplex PCR, the TCRdb table keeps only in-frame clones and is missing some. The table includes roughly 71,000 clones, roughly 60% detected once. The sample consisted of PBMCs. These receptors originate from a young man in good health and CMV-seronegative. Each CDR3 is given with its conserved first and last residue. The D gene is left open where the match is weak. Where a row states a size, it is once, few, many or the class of an expanded clone; other rows omit it.

v_call: TRBV5-4
clone_size: .
d_call: TRBD1
j_call: TRBJ2-5
cdr3_aa: CASSWQDRGFRETQYF
cdr3_nt: TGTGCCAGCAGCTGGCAGGACAGGGGATTTAGAGAGACCCAGTACTTC

v_call: TRBV15
clone_size: .
d_call: .
j_call: TRBJ1-6
cdr3_aa: CATSRNRGNDSPLHF
cdr3_nt: TGTGCCACCAGCAGAAACCGCGGGAACGATTCACCCCTCCACTTT

v_call: TRBV5-4
clone_size: .
d_call: .
j_call: TRBJ2-7
cdr3_aa: CASSLGQDSYEQYF
cdr3_nt: TGTGCCAGCAGCTTGGGACAGGACTCCTACGAGCAGTACTTC

v_call: TRBV19
clone_size: .
d_call: .
j_call: TRBJ2-7
cdr3_aa: CASSISQGGSSYEQYF
cdr3_nt: TGTGCCAGTAGTATCTCACAGGGTGGGAGCTCCTACGAGCAGTACTTC

v_call: TRBV29-1
clone_size: .
d_call: .
j_call: TRBJ2-6
cdr3_aa: CSVEDSFSGANVLTF
cdr3_nt: TGCAGCGTTGAAGACAGTTTCTCTGGGGCCAACGTCCTGACTTTC

v_call: TRBV5-1
clone_size: .
d_call: .
j_call: TRBJ2-5
cdr3_aa: CASSFYGQETQYF
cdr3_nt: TGCGCCAGCAGCTTCTACGGGCAAGAGACCCAGTACTTC

v_call: TRBV7-8
clone_size: .
d_call: .
j_call: TRBJ2-7
cdr3_aa: CASSIAREYYEQYF
cdr3_nt: TGTGCCAGCAGCATAGCGAGGGAGTACTACGAGCAGTACTTC

v_call: TRBV11-2
clone_size: medium-sized
d_call: TRBD1
j_call: TRBJ1-5
cdr3_aa: CASSLQGSNQPQHF
cdr3_nt: TGTGCCAGCAGTTTACAGGGGAGCAATCAGCCCCAGCATTTT

v_call: TRBV7-8
clone_size: .
d_call: TRBD1
j_call: TRBJ1-5
cdr3_aa: CASSPYTGTGVGQPQHF
cdr3_nt: TGTGCCAGCAGCCCCTATACCGGGACAGGGGTCGGTCAGCCCCAGCATTTT

v_call: TRBV7-2
clone_size: .
d_call: TRBD2
j_call: TRBJ2-2
cdr3_aa: CASSPGGGVAGELFF
cdr3_nt: TGTGCCAGCAGCCCTGGCGGGGGGGTCGCCGGGGAGCTGTTTTTT

v_call: TRBV4-1
clone_size: .
d_call: .
j_call: TRBJ2-3
cdr3_aa: CASSLLPGATDTQYF
cdr3_nt: TGCGCCAGCAGCCTACTGCCAGGGGCCACAGATACGCAGTATTTT

v_call: TRBV6-5
clone_size: .
d_call: .
j_call: TRBJ1-1
cdr3_aa: CASSYGAGNTEAFF
cdr3_nt: TGTGCCAGCAGTTACGGGGCAGGGAACACTGAAGCTTTCTTT

v_call: TRBV2
clone_size: .
d_call: .
j_call: TRBJ2-5
cdr3_aa: CASSGGTVGQETQYF
cdr3_nt: TGTGCCAGCAGTGGGGGGACTGTGGGCCAAGAGACCCAGTACTTC

v_call: TRBV30
clone_size: .
d_call: .
j_call: TRBJ1-4
cdr3_aa: CAWTYLRGEKLFF
cdr3_nt: TGTGCCTGGACGTACCTTCGCGGTGAAAAACTGTTTTTT

v_call: TRBV28
clone_size: .
d_call: TRBD1
j_call: TRBJ1-2
cdr3_aa: CASSLGGTGGGFGGYTF
cdr3_nt: TGTGCCAGCAGTTTGGGAGGGACAGGGGGCGGGTTCGGCGGCTACACCTTC

v_call: TRBV7-8
clone_size: .
d_call: .
j_call: TRBJ2-2
cdr3_aa: CASSLRGGFGGELFF
cdr3_nt: TGTGCCAGCAGCTTAAGGGGGGGGTTCGGCGGGGAGCTGTTTTTT

v_call: TRBV7-2
clone_size: .
d_call: TRBD1
j_call: TRBJ2-2
cdr3_aa: CASSRRQGSNTGELFF
cdr3_nt: TGTGCCAGCAGCCGGCGACAGGGATCGAACACCGGGGAGCTGTTTTTT

v_call: TRBV2
clone_size: .
d_call: .
j_call: TRBJ2-1
cdr3_aa: CAYPGNEQFF
cdr3_nt: TGTGCCTATCCAGGGAATGAGCAGTTCTTC

v_call: TRBV5-1
clone_size: .
d_call: .
j_call: TRBJ2-7
cdr3_aa: CASSLRGYSYEQYF
cdr3_nt: TGCGCCAGCAGCTTGCGGGGGTACTCCTACGAGCAGTACTTC

v_call: TRBV11-2
clone_size: .
d_call: TRBD2
j_call: TRBJ2-1
cdr3_aa: CASSSSGGDEFF
cdr3_nt: TGTGCCAGCAGCTCTAGCGGGGGGGATGAGTTCTTC

v_call: TRBV11-2
clone_size: .
d_call: .
j_call: TRBJ2-2
cdr3_aa: CASSLDPLTLPGELFF
cdr3_nt: TGTGCCAGCAGCTTAGATCCCCTTACTCTTCCCGGGGAGCTGTTTTTT

v_call: TRBV6-5
clone_size: .
d_call: TRBD2
j_call: TRBJ2-5
cdr3_aa: CATARTSGSQETQYF
cdr3_nt: TGTGCCACCGCCAGGACTAGCGGGAGCCAAGAGACCCAGTACTTC

v_call: TRBV7-2
clone_size: few
d_call: .
j_call: TRBJ1-1
cdr3_aa: CASSPQAPTEAFF
cdr3_nt: TGTGCCAGCAGTCCTCAGGCTCCCACTGAAGCTTTCTTT

v_call: TRBV19
clone_size: .
d_call: .
j_call: TRBJ1-1
cdr3_aa: CASRTGGTEAFF
cdr3_nt: TGTGCCAGTAGAACCGGGGGCACTGAAGCTTTCTTT